The rows below give T cell receptor beta chains drawn from one sample of a study of beta chain features in type 1 diabetes. Sequenced by immunoSEQ multiplex PCR; TCRdb stores in-frame clones only, minus some. The table records 600,000 to 700,000 clones, around 15% of them present only once. The sequencing sample was made of naive CD4+ T cells from blood. The receptors shown here come from a man between 18 and 29 years old with type 1 diabetes. The CDR3 runs from the conserved cysteine through the conserved F or W. D genes are given only for firm matches. The size field is filled for only some rows; it gives once, few, many or a size class.

.	TRBV18	TRBJ1-2	.	CASSPGRDGYTF	TGTGCCAGCTCACCCGGACGGGATGGCTACACCTTC
TRBD1	TRBV2	TRBJ1-2	few	CASINRGRGYGYTF	TGTGCCAGCATTAACAGGGGGAGAGGGTATGGCTACACCTTC
.	TRBV9	TRBJ2-3	.	CASSLLSRSLTTDTQYF	TGTGCCAGCAGCCTCCTATCTCGCAGCCTAACCACAGATACGCAGTATTTT
TRBD1	TRBV27	TRBJ1-5	.	CASSLWTGSQPQHF	TGTGCCAGCAGTCTCTGGACAGGGAGTCAGCCCCAGCATTTT
.	TRBV5-1	TRBJ2-2	.	CASSDGFEGGELFF	TGCGCCAGCAGCGATGGTTTTGAGGGCGGGGAGCTGTTTTTT
TRBD2	TRBV30	TRBJ2-3	.	CAWSTSGHTDTQYF	TGTGCCTGGAGTACTAGCGGCCACACAGATACGCAGTATTTT
.	TRBV7-2	TRBJ1-5	.	CASSLGGRGTNQPQHF	TGTGCCAGCAGCTTAGGCGGCAGGGGAACGAATCAGCCCCAGCATTTT
TRBD2	TRBV13	TRBJ2-3	few	CASSLTSGGPTDTQYF	TGTGCCAGCAGCCTAACTAGCGGGGGGCCCACAGATACGCAGTATTTT
TRBD2	TRBV2	TRBJ2-5	few	CATRGLAEIQETQYF	TGTGCCACAAGGGGACTAGCGGAAATCCAAGAGACCCAGTACTTC
.	TRBV27	TRBJ1-1	few	CASCGRTEAFF	TGTGCCAGCTGTGGACGGACTGAAGCTTTCTTT
.	TRBV6-6	TRBJ1-5	.	CASSYSGQSNQPQHF	TGTGCCAGCAGTTATTCCGGACAGAGCAATCAGCCCCAGCATTTT
.	TRBV4-1	TRBJ1-1	few	CASSQDSQGRAFF	TGCGCCAGCAGCCAAGATAGTCAGGGGCGAGCTTTCTTT
.	TRBV7-9	TRBJ2-7	.	CASSLEAMGEQYF	TGTGCCAGCAGCTTAGAGGCGATGGGCGAGCAGTACTTC
.	TRBV5-6	TRBJ1-1	few	CASSWEARVTTEAFF	TGTGCCAGCAGCTGGGAAGCCCGGGTAACCACTGAAGCTTTCTTT
TRBD2	TRBV9	TRBJ2-2	few	CASSVGGSGTTGELFF	TGTGCCAGCAGCGTAGGAGGTAGCGGGACCACCGGGGAGCTGTTTTTT
.	TRBV29-1	TRBJ2-2	.	CSVGSSTGELFF	TGCAGCGTGGGTTCCTCGACCGGGGAGCTGTTTTTT
.	TRBV30	TRBJ2-1	.	CAWTLGLLSSYNEQFF	TGTGCCTGGACCCTAGGTCTTCTCAGCTCCTACAATGAGCAGTTCTTC
.	TRBV19	TRBJ2-1	few	CASSIARGKAVNEQFF	TGTGCCAGTAGTATCGCAAGGGGGAAAGCGGTGAATGAGCAGTTCTTC
.	TRBV18	TRBJ1-2	.	CASSPGSSSGYTF	TGTGCCAGCTCACCCGGGAGCTCATCTGGCTACACCTTC
.	TRBV4-1	TRBJ2-5	few	CASSQDTSRETQYF	TGCGCCAGCAGCCAAGATACTAGCAGAGAGACCCAGTACTTC
.	TRBV30	TRBJ1-3	.	CAWSVRGFGGNTIYF	TGTGCCTGGAGTGTACGGGGGTTTGGAGGAAACACCATATATTTT
TRBD1	TRBV4-2	TRBJ1-5	few	CASSLLGQINQPQHF	TGTGCCAGCAGCCTTCTGGGACAGATCAATCAGCCCCAGCATTTT
.	TRBV6-1	TRBJ2-7	.	CASRREGTYEQYF	TGTGCCAGCAGGAGAGAAGGAACTTACGAGCAGTACTTC
TRBD2	TRBV7-3	TRBJ2-7	few	CASSSGTTPYEQYF	TGTGCCAGCAGCTCCGGGACTACCCCCTACGAGCAGTACTTC
.	TRBV5-6	TRBJ1-1	few	CASRLPGTSNTEAFF	TGTGCCAGCAGATTACCCGGGACATCTAACACTGAAGCTTTCTTT
.	TRBV7-9	TRBJ1-2	.	CASSLGAQEQLYTF	TGTGCCAGCAGCTTAGGGGCTCAAGAGCAACTCTACACCTTC
TRBD2	TRBV6-5	TRBJ2-3	.	CASSYSAGITDTQYF	TGTGCCAGCAGTTACTCAGCGGGGATCACAGATACGCAGTATTTT
.	TRBV30	TRBJ1-4	.	CAWSGLSESATNEKLFF	TGTGCCTGGAGTGGTTTGTCCGAAAGTGCAACTAATGAAAAACTGTTTTTT
TRBD1	TRBV28	TRBJ2-7	.	CASRLQGQGYEQYF	TGTGCCAGCAGACTACAGGGGCAAGGCTACGAGCAGTACTTC
.	TRBV19	TRBJ1-1	few	CASIGRTNTEAFF	TGTGCCAGTATCGGACGGACGAACACTGAAGCTTTCTTT
.	TRBV30	TRBJ1-1	few	CAWSQSTEAFF	TGTGCCTGGAGTCAGAGCACTGAAGCTTTCTTT
.	TRBV7-6	TRBJ1-4	.	CASSWGPEAGEKLFF	TGTGCCAGCAGCTGGGGACCCGAGGCGGGTGAAAAACTGTTTTTT
.	TRBV4-1	TRBJ1-5	few	CASSQDPLGESNQPQHF	TGCGCCAGCAGCCAAGATCCGCTAGGGGAGAGCAATCAGCCCCAGCATTTT
TRBD1	TRBV9	TRBJ2-7	.	CASSSDRASYEQYF	TGTGCCAGCAGTTCCGACAGGGCGTCCTACGAGCAGTACTTC
.	TRBV19	TRBJ2-5	few	CASSWGVQETQYF	TGTGCCAGTAGTTGGGGGGTCCAGGAGACCCAGTACTTC
TRBD1	TRBV7-6	TRBJ2-6	.	CASSTGTGSGANVLTF	TGTGCCAGCAGCACCGGGACAGGGTCTGGGGCCAACGTCCTGACTTTC
TRBD1	TRBV10-3	TRBJ2-3	few	CAISGGQGADTQYF	TGTGCCATCAGTGGCGGGCAGGGGGCGGATACGCAGTATTTT
TRBD1	TRBV4-1	TRBJ1-2	.	CASSQEGGLLIRGYTF	TGCGCCAGCAGCCAAGAAGGGGGCCTCCTTATTAGGGGCTACACCTTC
TRBD2	TRBV9	TRBJ2-3	.	CASSVASGLSTDTQYF	TGTGCCAGCAGCGTAGCTAGCGGGCTCAGCACAGATACGCAGTATTTT
TRBD1	TRBV27	TRBJ1-2	few	CASSFGGQGFYGYTF	TGTGCCAGCAGCTTTGGGGGACAGGGGTTCTATGGCTACACCTTC
TRBD1	TRBV6-1	TRBJ1-5	.	CASSEAVVSRLRTGGYSNQPQHF	TGTGCCAGCAGTGAAGCGGTGGTTAGCCGCTTAAGGACAGGGGGATATAGCAATCAGCCCCAGCATTTT
.	TRBV7-9	TRBJ2-7	few	CASSLVNRGYEQYF	TGTGCCAGCAGCTTAGTAAACCGGGGTTACGAGCAGTACTTC
TRBD1	TRBV28	TRBJ2-1	.	CASDRGQGAYNEQFF	TGTGCCAGCGACAGGGGGCAGGGTGCCTACAATGAGCAGTTCTTC
.	TRBV10-3	TRBJ2-3	few	CATLRRGAESTDTQYF	TGTGCCACCCTTAGGCGAGGGGCCGAGAGCACAGATACGCAGTATTTT
TRBD1	TRBV28	TRBJ2-3	few	CASSTIQGWYGTDTQYF	TGTGCCAGCAGTACAATACAGGGGTGGTATGGGACAGATACGCAGTATTTT
.	TRBV30	TRBJ1-5	few	CAWSRTSQPQHF	TGTGCCTGGAGTAGGACGAGTCAGCCCCAGCATTTT
.	TRBV30	TRBJ1-2	.	CAWTGLYNYGYTF	TGTGCCTGGACTGGACTGTATAACTATGGCTACACCTTC